This TCR beta chain was documented in a study of tumor-infiltrating lymphocytes in oesophageal squamous cell carcinoma. Germline CDR1 is MNHEY and CDR2 is SVGEGT. Trimming cost V 6 bases and J 0 bases, with 9 bases left between them. CDR3 length: 14 residues. Using its own MiXCR run on the PCR reads, TCRdb lists one record per CDR3 protein. The sample holds thousands of distinct CDR3 sequences, about 70% seen once. Sequencing was performed on esophageal tumor tissue. The chain has TRBV6-2 or TRBV6-3 and TRBJ2-1; possible D gene TRBD1, 5 bases. The sequence derives from a female donor with esophageal squamous cell carcinoma. CDR3 in amino acids: CASREDSSYNEQFF. The CDR3 nucleotides are TGTGCCAGCAGGGAAGACAGCTCCTACAATGAGCAGTTCTTC.